These T cell receptor beta chains were read from a single sample in a study of T cells in Graves' hyperthyroidism and ophthalmopathy. MiXCR, applied by TCRdb to the multiplex PCR reads, yields one record per CDR3 protein. The sample carries some 570,000 distinct CDR3 sequences, 14% recorded once. The sample consisted of blood. All receptors derive from a woman aged 18-29 years with Graves' ophthalmopathy. CDR3s include the opening cysteine and the closing phenylalanine or tryptophan. A D gene is named only where the DNA matches it firmly. Size tells how often a clone was seen (once, few, many) or the class of an expanded clone, and some rows leave it out.

>TRBD1|many|TRBJ2-1|TRBV5-1
CASSATGRDEQFF
TGCGCCAGCAGCGCGACAGGGCGTGATGAGCAGTTCTTC
>-|-|TRBJ2-3|TRBV5-1
CASSFSSGPFQGATDTQYF
TGCGCCAGCAGCTTTTCTAGCGGGCCCTTTCAGGGGGCCACAGATACGCAGTATTTT
>-|many|TRBJ1-2|TRBV2
CASSGRGGAYGYTF
TGTGCCAGCAGTGGTCGGGGGGGCGCGTATGGCTACACCTTC
>-|few|TRBJ1-2|TRBV18
CASSPRQSGYGYTF
TGTGCCAGCTCACCAAGGCAGAGTGGCTATGGCTACACCTTC
>-|many|TRBJ2-5|TRBV9
CASSVGGREETQYF
TGTGCCAGCAGCGTAGGGGGGCGGGAAGAGACCCAGTACTTC
>-|-|TRBJ2-7|TRBV24-1
CATAAGHEQYF
TGTGCCACCGCCGCGGGCCACGAGCAGTACTTC
>TRBD2|many|TRBJ2-1|TRBV5-1
CASSLLAGGSRSSYNEQFF
TGCGCCAGCAGCTTACTAGCGGGAGGTTCCCGGAGCTCCTACAATGAGCAGTTCTTC
>TRBD1|many|TRBJ2-5|TRBV28
CASSLRSDRGFRETQYF
TGTGCCAGCAGTCTTCGTTCTGACAGGGGGTTTCGGGAGACCCAGTACTTC
>-|many|TRBJ1-3|TRBV11-2
CASSSRPPENTIYF
TGTGCCAGCAGCTCCAGGCCCCCGGAAAACACCATATATTTT
>-|many|TRBJ1-1|TRBV20-1
CSAKDYKQTHEAFF
TGCAGTGCGAAAGATTACAAGCAGACCCATGAAGCTTTCTTT
>TRBD2|few|TRBJ2-3|TRBV4-2
CASSQGVVAGSTDTQYF
TGTGCCAGCAGCCAAGGGGTAGTAGCGGGGAGCACAGATACGCAGTATTTT
>-|many|TRBJ2-5|TRBV6-2/TRBV6-3
CASSGEDQETQYF
TGTGCCAGCAGCGGCGAGGATCAAGAGACCCAGTACTTC
>-|many|TRBJ1-4|TRBV28
CASSSRRATNEKLFF
TGTGCCAGCAGTTCGCGTCGAGCAACTAATGAAAAACTGTTTTTT
>-|few|TRBJ1-5|TRBV7-9
CASSLDLNGLQPQHF
TGTGCCAGCAGCTTAGATCTTAACGGCCTACAGCCCCAGCATTTT
>-|-|TRBJ1-1|TRBV16
CASSQSFGAANTEAFF
TGTGCCAGCAGCCAATCGTTCGGGGCGGCAAACACTGAAGCTTTCTTT
>-|many|TRBJ1-1|TRBV19
CASSIAQGLTEAFF
TGTGCCAGTAGTATAGCCCAAGGGCTCACTGAAGCTTTCTTT
>TRBD2|-|TRBJ2-2|TRBV28
CASSLWGGSGTGELFF
TGTGCCAGCAGTTTATGGGGAGGGTCCGGTACCGGGGAGCTGTTTTTT
>TRBD1|-|TRBJ1-4|TRBV30
CAWSPGQGREKLFF
TGTGCCTGGAGCCCGGGACAGGGTCGTGAAAAACTGTTTTTT
>-|many|TRBJ2-4|TRBV5-5
CASSLEGIYPKNIQYF
TGTGCCAGCAGCCTCGAGGGGATCTACCCCAAAAACATTCAGTACTTC
>-|many|TRBJ2-7|TRBV24-1
CATSDHNGGSEQYF
TGTGCCACCAGTGACCATAATGGAGGGTCGGAGCAGTACTTC
>-|few|TRBJ1-2|TRBV7-8
CASSSRDSNYGYTF
TGTGCCAGCTCGTCCCGAGACAGTAACTATGGCTACACCTTC
>-|few|TRBJ1-5|TRBV18
CASSPGLRNQPQHF
TGTGCCAGCTCACCGGGACTGAGAAATCAGCCCCAGCATTTT
>TRBD1|many|TRBJ1-6|TRBV3-1
CASSQPTGGRSPLHF
TGTGCCAGCAGCCAACCGACAGGGGGAAGGTCACCCCTCCACTTT
>TRBD2|-|TRBJ2-7|TRBV6-1
CASRGLAVYEQYF
TGTGCCAGCAGGGGACTAGCGGTGTACGAGCAGTACTTC
>-|-|TRBJ1-2|TRBV10-3
CAIGQGLVTYGYTF
TGTGCCATCGGCCAGGGTCTGGTGACCTATGGCTACACCTTC
>TRBD1|many|TRBJ2-7|TRBV7-3
CASSPRQGYEQYF
TGTGCCAGCAGCCCTAGACAGGGCTACGAGCAGTACTTC
>TRBD2|once|TRBJ2-7|TRBV5-6
CASSFPDAGGLYEQYF
TGTGCCAGCAGCTTTCCAGACGCGGGAGGGCTGTACGAGCAGTACTTC
>TRBD1|many|TRBJ2-7|TRBV7-9
CASSRDRGEQYF
TGTGCCAGCAGCCGAGACAGGGGTGAGCAGTACTTC
>-|many|TRBJ2-1|TRBV19
CASRRLRGSGGVQYNEQFF
TGTGCCAGTCGTCGTTTACGGGGGTCTGGTGGGGTCCAATACAATGAGCAGTTCTTC
>-|many|TRBJ1-6|TRBV28
CASSTHPLGNSPLHF
TGTGCCAGCAGTACGCACCCTCTCGGGAATTCACCCCTCCACTTT
>TRBD2|many|TRBJ2-3|TRBV12-3/TRBV12-4
CASTLAGWGRDTQYF
TGTGCCAGCACCCTAGCGGGATGGGGTAGAGATACGCAGTATTTT
>TRBD1|many|TRBJ1-5|TRBV28
CASSIGQVPYSNQPQHF
TGTGCCAGCAGCATAGGACAGGTCCCGTATAGCAATCAGCCCCAGCATTTT
>-|many|TRBJ2-5|TRBV30
CAWNGERETQYF
TGTGCCTGGAACGGGGAGCGAGAGACCCAGTACTTC
>-|many|TRBJ1-1|TRBV10-3
CAISVEQNTEAFF
TGTGCCATCAGTGTAGAGCAGAACACTGAAGCTTTCTTT
>TRBD2|-|TRBJ2-1|TRBV5-1
CASSPRTVSGRGRYDEQFF
TGCGCCAGCAGCCCGAGGACAGTCAGCGGGAGAGGGCGGTACGATGAGCAGTTCTTC
>TRBD1|-|TRBJ1-2|TRBV12-5
CASGLVSVTGRLGGYTF
TGTGCTAGTGGTTTGGTATCGGTGACAGGGCGTCTCGGAGGCTACACCTTC
>-|many|TRBJ1-2|TRBV27
CASSFRGRGYGYTF
TGTGCCAGCAGTTTCCGGGGGAGAGGTTATGGCTACACCTTC
>-|few|TRBJ2-2|TRBV25-1
CASRTQNTGELFF
TGTGCCAGCAGGACACAGAACACCGGGGAGCTGTTTTTT
>-|many|TRBJ2-7|TRBV12-3/TRBV12-4
CASSPTGMGEQYF
TGTGCCAGCAGTCCCACAGGGATGGGGGAGCAGTACTTC
>TRBD1|many|TRBJ2-7|TRBV7-3
CASSKGQTTYEQYF
TGTGCCAGCAGCAAGGGACAGACAACCTACGAGCAGTACTTC
>-|many|TRBJ1-5|TRBV27
CASSLSPYSNQPQHF
TGTGCCAGCAGTTTATCACCATATAGCAATCAGCCCCAGCATTTT
>-|many|TRBJ1-6|TRBV20-1
CSASQQNSPLHF
TGCAGTGCTAGTCAACAGAATTCACCCCTCCACTTT
>TRBD2|many|TRBJ2-1|TRBV7-2
CASRTVAGAYNEQFF
TGTGCCAGCAGAACCGTAGCGGGAGCTTACAATGAGCAGTTCTTC
>TRBD2|many|TRBJ2-5|TRBV12-3/TRBV12-4
CASSPSGLQETQYF
TGTGCCAGCAGTCCTAGCGGACTCCAAGAGACCCAGTACTTC
>TRBD2|-|TRBJ2-2|TRBV6-2/TRBV6-3
CASSYTAAGVGSGELFF
TGTGCCAGCAGTTATACGGCTGCGGGAGTGGGGTCCGGGGAGCTGTTTTTT
>TRBD1|many|TRBJ2-1|TRBV9
CASSVLPQGQYNEQFF
TGTGCCAGCAGCGTCTTACCCCAGGGACAGTACAATGAGCAGTTCTTC
>-|many|TRBJ2-5|TRBV20-1
CSARAGTQTETQYF
TGCAGTGCTAGAGCAGGGACTCAGACGGAGACCCAGTACTTC
>-|many|TRBJ1-6|TRBV3-1
CAVGGSPLHF
TGTGCGGTGGGAGGTTCACCCCTCCACTTT
>TRBD1|few|TRBJ1-6|TRBV3-1
CASSLNRGMNNSPLHF
TGTGCCAGCAGCCTAAACAGGGGGATGAATAATTCACCCCTCCACTTT